Shown below are 7 T cell receptor beta chains from a single sample sequenced in a study of blood T cells in healthy people across ages. PCR was performed a second time for roughly 7 to 11 cycles using a sample-barcoded 5' primer and a J-beta primer mix. Via MiXCR, TCRdb re-called the 5' RACE reads, giving one row per CDR3 protein. The data show fewer than 900,000 distinct CDR3 sequences, with 30% to 45% seen just once and 10% to 15% held by the top ten. The sequenced sample was blood. Receptor source: a man between 18 and 29 years old in good health.

The chain combines TRBV21-1 with TRBJ2-1; the table assigns TRBD1, which was not confirmed against the DNA. TRBV21-1 has pseudogene status. The CDR3 sequence is 16 residues long. The CDR3 loop is CASSKDGGGRYNEQFF. The CDR3 region has the DNA TGTGCCAGCAGCAAAGACGGCGGGGGCCGGTACAATGAGCAGTTCTTC.

This clonotype was seen once. The chain combines TRBV20-1 with TRBJ1-2; possibly TRBD1 for D (5 bases). The V gene's germline CDR1 is DFQATT and CDR2 SNEGSKA (reference sequence). V was cut by 0 bases and J by 5 bases, with 10 bases left in between. There are 13 residues in the CDR3. CDR3 sequence (DNA): TGCAGTGCTAGAGACACGGGACGGTATGGCTACACCTTC. Encoded protein: CSARDTGRYGYTF.

This clonotype was detected ten times or more. The chain employs TRBV12-3 or TRBV12-4 and TRBJ2-7; 7 bases map to TRBD2. This CDR3 has 14 residues. V shed 1 base, J shed 3 bases, and the junction held 3 bases outside the gene matches. The CDR3 sequence: CASSLGGEGYEQYF. In nucleotides, the CDR3 is TGTGCCAGCAGTTTAGGGGGGGAGGGCTACGAGCAGTACTTC.

The chain couples TRBV5-5 to TRBJ2-1; 12 bases map to TRBD2. Germline CDR1 SGHKS, CDR2 YYEKEE (reference sequence). The CDR3 is 21 residues long. Losses at the gene ends were 2 bases for V and 6 bases for J; bases not matched to a gene: 21. The CDR3 loop is CASSFWSRTELAGGGGNEQFF. The CDR3 DNA follows: TGTGCCAGCAGCTTCTGGAGTAGGACCGAACTAGCGGGAGGAGGGGGCAATGAGCAGTTCTTC.

In DNA form, the CDR3 reads TGCGCCAGCAGCTTGGGGGGAGGTGGAGACACTGAAGCTTTCTTT. It codes for CASSLGGGGDTEAFF. The chain couples TRBV5-1 to TRBJ1-1; no firm D call. CDR1 SGHRS and CDR2 YFSETQ come from the germline V gene. V was cut by 0 bases and J by 3 bases, with 12 bases left in between. CDR3 size: 15 residues. The full variable domain, completed using reference TRBV5-1 and TRBJ1-1, is KAGVTQTPRYLIKTRGQQVTLSCSPISGHRSVSWYQQTPGQGLQFLFEYFSETQRNKGNFPGRFSGRQFSNSRSEMNVSTLELGDSALYLCASSLGGGGDTEAFFGQGTRLTVV.

CDR3 amino acids: CASTGQEHNEQFF. CDR3 DNA sequence: TGTGCCAGTACCGGACAGGAGCACAATGAGCAGTTCTTC. V and J are TRBV6-1 and TRBJ2-1, with TRBD1 identical over 7 bases. V was pared by 9 bases and J by 5 bases, with 7 bases of the junction left unmatched. This CDR3 is 13 amino acids long. The V gene's germline CDR1 is MNHNS and CDR2 SASEGT.

The V call is TRBV7-9, the J call TRBJ2-3; D is unresolved. Trimming left V 2 bases short and J 4 bases short, with 10 bases between. There are 14 residues in the CDR3. Per the germline V gene, CDR1 is SEHNR and CDR2 is FQNEAQ (reference sequence). The CDR3 DNA follows: TGTGCCAGCAGCTTAATAGCCGGCGCAGATACGCAGTATTTT. It specifies CASSLIAGADTQYF.